The following is a T cell receptor beta chain sequence with its context. Losses at the gene ends were 4 bases for V and 10 bases for J; bases not matched to a gene: 4. This CDR3 is built from 12 residues. Germline assignment: CDR1 KGHSH and CDR2 LQKENI. This sample was taken from a study of CD8 T cells in Susac syndrome. The RNA, about 0.45 to 1 ug, was put through reverse transcription using random hexamers. A single record per CDR3 protein comes from TCRdb applying MiXCR to the immunoSEQ multiplex PCR reads. The repertoire has approximately 160,000 distinct CDR3 sequences, about 94% of them found once; the top ten carry 0.13%.

Material for sequencing was CD4+ T cells from PBMCs. The genes are TRBV18 and TRBJ2-1, with 7 nucleotides matching TRBD2. This receptor was taken from a human donor in good health. CDR3 DNA: TGTGCCAGCTCACGACTAGCAGGGGAGCAGTTCTTC. Translation gives CASSRLAGEQFF.